This T cell receptor (beta chain) was sequenced in a study of yellow fever vaccine responses in identical twins. Via MiXCR, TCRdb re-called the RT-PCR reads, giving one row per CDR3 protein. Among around 5,300 distinct CDR3 sequences listed, 70% to 90% were seen once. This CDR3 comprises 16 residues. The J segment lost 2 bases and the V segment lost 3 bases, leaving 6 bases of the junction unmatched. This clonotype was counted between two and nine times. The J gene is TRBJ1-4, the V gene TRBV7-1; TRBD1 aligns across 7 bases. TRBV7-1 is an ORF for which the function is uncertain. This receptor was taken from a woman under 30 who received the yellow fever vaccine. Sequencing was performed on T cells from blood (PBMCs), unsorted or a sorted subset (not recorded which), taken before or after yellow fever vaccination (not recorded which). The CDR3 nucleotides are TGTGCCAGCAGCTCGAACCTACAGGGGACTAATGAAAAACTGTTTTTT. Translating gives CASSSNLQGTNEKLFF.